Below are 3 T cell receptor beta chains sequenced from a single sample in a study of CD8+ T cells in alopecia areata. RNA was isolated and reverse transcribed to cDNA, the sequencing template. Data came from immunoSEQ multiplex PCR; TCRdb stores just in-frame clones and leaves some out. This table has roughly 250,000 clones, 67% appearing once. The sequenced sample was CD4+ T cells sorted from blood, obtained at week 0. The receptors shown here come from a human donor with alopecia areata.

In its sample, this clone was seen once. The J gene is TRBJ2-7, the V gene TRBV9; D unclear. The V end was cut by 3 bases, the J end by 2 bases, with 15 bases between. From germline, CDR1 is SGDLS and CDR2 YYNGEE. There are 15 residues in the CDR3. The CDR3 region is CASSGHDTSTYEQYF. For the CDR3, the DNA is TGTGCCAGCAGCGGTCACGACACCTCGACCTACGAGCAGTACTTC.

J is TRBJ2-5 and V is TRBV7-9, with D perhaps TRBD2 (6 bases). The ends were cut back, 11 bases at V and 4 bases at J, with 11 bases in the middle. The CDR3 runs 11 residues. Germline V gives CDR1 SEHNR, CDR2 FQNEAQ (reference sequence). The CDR3 DNA is TGTGCCGGTGCGCGGGGAGAGACCCAGTACTTC. Translating it yields CAGARGETQYF.

The gene calls are TRBV6-5 and TRBJ1-2; D is possibly TRBD1 (5 bases). Germline V CDR1 and CDR2: MNHEY, SVGAGI. The CDR3 spans 13 residues. Trimming left V 3 bases short and J 8 bases short, with 13 bases between. This chain's CDR3 is CASSYQAGKGYTF. DNA of the CDR3: TGTGCCAGCAGTTATCAGGCAGGGAAAGGCTACACCTTC.